The 7 T cell receptor beta chains in this list originate from one sample, sequenced in a study of T-cell reconstitution after alpha-beta-depleted transplantation in children. Molecular barcoding with unique molecular identifiers was used for the TCRbeta library. TCRdb itself ran the PCR reads through MiXCR, one entry per CDR3 protein. The profile covers approximately 250,000 distinct CDR3 sequences, with approximately 9.7% appearing a single time and around 5% taken by the ten largest. The sample was PBMCs from the stem cell graft donor, taken from the stem cell graft. The receptors here all came from a human donor who donated a stem cell graft to a child with SCID.

The chain joins TRBV16 to TRBJ2-7, with D possibly TRBD2 on 7 matching bases. Trimming pared 4 bases from V and 2 bases from J, leaving 12 bases between. Per the germline V gene, CDR1 is KGHSY and CDR2 is FQNENV. This CDR3 has 14 amino acids. The CDR3 is CASSPAGAAYEQYF. CDR3 nucleotide sequence: TGTGCCAGCAGCCCCGCGGGGGCAGCCTACGAGCAGTACTTC. Filled out from reference TRBV16 and TRBJ2-7, the complete variable domain reads GEEVAQTPKHLVRGEGQKAKLYCAPIKGHSYVFWYQQVLKNEFKFLISFQNENVFDETGMPKERFSAKCLPNSPCSLEIQATKLEDSAVYFCASSPAGAAYEQYFGPGTRLTVT.

This clonotype has ten or more counts. One end of the junction does not line up with germline, which may come from a read error. The chain recombines TRBV6-1 with TRBJ2-1; D assignment may be TRBD1 or TRBD2 (5 bases each). Germline assignment: CDR1 MNHNS and CDR2 SASEGT. CDR3 length: 19 residues. CDR3 in DNA: TGTGCCAGCAGGGAAGGACACCACCCCTGGGGGAGCTCCTACAATGAGCAGTTCTTC. Encoded protein: CASREGHHPWGSSYNEQFF.

This clonotype was counted many times. This chain uses TRBV12-3 or TRBV12-4 with TRBJ2-1; 14 nucleotides match TRBD2. The CDR3 has 18 residues. J gave up 10 bases and V 5 bases, and 16 bases lay outside the gene matches. CDR3 nucleotides: TGTGCCAGCAGTACAGGACTAGCGGGGGGCCCCCGGCCCAGGGAGCAGTTCTTC. Encoded protein: CASSTGLAGGPRPREQFF.

Many counts were recorded for this clonotype. The chain combines TRBV25-1 with TRBJ2-3, with D perhaps matching TRBD1 or TRBD2 (5 bases each). The germline V gene encodes CDR1 MGHDK and CDR2 SYGVNS. The CDR3 totals 13 residues. Trimming removed 5 bases at V and 5 bases at J, with 11 bases between. The chain's CDR3 is CASSPGHVDTQYF. The CDR3 DNA is TGTGCCAGCAGTCCGGGGCATGTAGATACGCAGTATTTT. The entire variable domain, with the rest obtained from reference TRBV25-1 and TRBJ2-3, is as follows: EADIYQTPRYLVIGTGKKITLECSQTMGHDKMYWYQQDPGMELHLIHYSYGVNSTEKGDLSSESTVSRIRTEHFPLTLESARPSHTSQYLCASSPGHVDTQYFGPGTRLTVL.

This clonotype occurred many times. The germline gene is not matched at one end of the junction; a read error may be the cause. The chain carries TRBV6-1 and TRBJ1-1, with 12 bases identical to TRBD1. Germline V gene data show CDR1 as MNHNS and CDR2 as SASEGT. CDR3 size: 17 residues. The CDR3 DNA reads as TGTGCCAGCAGTCAAGCCGGGACAGGGGGCGCGAGCACTGAAGCTTTCTTT. Translation gives CASSQAGTGGASTEAFF.

This clonotype came up many times. The chain combines TRBV5-5 with TRBJ1-2; D gene ambiguous. V gave up 2 bases and J gave up 6 bases, with 11 bases separating them. The CDR3 length is 13 residues. Per germline, CDR1 SGHKS and CDR2 YYEKEE (reference sequence). The CDR3: CASSFGIGDGYTF. The CDR3 coding sequence is TGTGCCAGCAGCTTCGGTATCGGAGATGGCTACACCTTC.

This clonotype was detected many times. The CDR3 reads CASSLGTGGYEQYF. In nucleotides, the CDR3 is TGCGCCAGCAGCTTGGGGACAGGGGGCTACGAGCAGTACTTC. The chain joins TRBV5-1 to TRBJ2-7; TRBD1 matches 10 bases. CDR1 is SGHRS and CDR2 is YFSETQ in the germline V gene. There are 14 residues in the CDR3. Trimming took 0 bases from V and 3 from J; bases not matched to a gene: 0.